The rows below give T cell receptor beta chains drawn from one sample of a study of neoadjuvant anti-PD-1 for oral cavity cancer. Using immunoSEQ multiplex PCR, the repertoire was profiled, and TCRdb retains in-frame clones only, with some absent. The sample has 13,000 to 15,000 clones, 70% to 75% seen once. This material consisted of PBMCs, taken after nivolumab (anti-PD-1) treatment. The receptor set was obtained from a person aged 40 to 85 with oral cavity squamous cell carcinoma. The CDR3 runs from the conserved cysteine through the conserved F or W. Fields, in order: clone size, CDR3 length, D gene, J gene, V gene, CDR3 protein, CDR3 DNA. A D gene is named only where the DNA matches it firmly. Some rows mark clone size as missing; the rest say once, few, many or name a class of expanded clone.

clone size: .; CDR3 length: 15; D gene: .; J gene: TRBJ2-1; V gene: TRBV5-6; CDR3 protein: CASRRGELDYNEQFF; CDR3 DNA: TGTGCCAGCAGACGCGGAGAATTGGACTACAATGAGCAGTTCTTC
clone size: .; CDR3 length: 11; D gene: .; J gene: TRBJ1-2; V gene: TRBV30; CDR3 protein: CAWGQPNGYTF; CDR3 DNA: TGTGCCTGGGGACAGCCCAACGGCTACACCTTC
clone size: .; CDR3 length: 13; D gene: .; J gene: TRBJ1-1; V gene: TRBV6-5; CDR3 protein: CASSSNMNTEAFF; CDR3 DNA: TGTGCCAGCAGTTCCAACATGAACACTGAAGCTTTCTTT
clone size: few; CDR3 length: 14; D gene: .; J gene: TRBJ2-1; V gene: TRBV10-3; CDR3 protein: CATIYSALYNEQFF; CDR3 DNA: TGTGCCACCATATATAGCGCGCTCTACAATGAGCAGTTCTTC
clone size: .; CDR3 length: 13; D gene: .; J gene: TRBJ2-7; V gene: TRBV27; CDR3 protein: CASSFGVGNEQYF; CDR3 DNA: TGTGCCAGCAGTTTTGGGGTTGGAAACGAGCAGTACTTC
clone size: .; CDR3 length: 17; D gene: TRBD2; J gene: TRBJ2-6; V gene: TRBV11-2; CDR3 protein: CASSGGEGMAGANVLTF; CDR3 DNA: TGTGCCAGCAGCGGGGGGGAAGGGATGGCTGGGGCCAACGTCCTGACTTTC
clone size: .; CDR3 length: 13; D gene: .; J gene: TRBJ2-5; V gene: TRBV7-9; CDR3 protein: CASSLTVKETQYF; CDR3 DNA: TGTGCCAGCAGCTTGACAGTTAAAGAGACCCAGTACTTC
clone size: .; CDR3 length: 14; D gene: .; J gene: TRBJ2-1; V gene: TRBV12-5; CDR3 protein: CASGLTTENNEQFF; CDR3 DNA: TGTGCTAGTGGTCTCACTACAGAGAACAATGAGCAGTTCTTC
clone size: .; CDR3 length: 13; D gene: TRBD2; J gene: TRBJ2-1; V gene: TRBV5-4; CDR3 protein: CASSGRAPGEQFF; CDR3 DNA: TGTGCCAGCAGCGGGAGGGCCCCGGGGGAGCAGTTCTTC
clone size: few; CDR3 length: 13; D gene: .; J gene: TRBJ2-7; V gene: TRBV4-1; CDR3 protein: CASSQDRGYEQYF; CDR3 DNA: TGCGCCAGCAGCCAAGATCGGGGTTACGAGCAGTACTTC
clone size: .; CDR3 length: 16; D gene: .; J gene: TRBJ2-1; V gene: TRBV9; CDR3 protein: CASSALGGSELDEQFF; CDR3 DNA: TGTGCCAGCAGCGCCCTGGGGGGAAGTGAGTTAGATGAGCAGTTCTTC
clone size: .; CDR3 length: 14; D gene: .; J gene: TRBJ2-5; V gene: TRBV28; CDR3 protein: CASRGAQDGETQYF; CDR3 DNA: TGTGCCAGCAGGGGCGCCCAAGATGGAGAGACCCAGTACTTC
clone size: once; CDR3 length: 13; D gene: .; J gene: TRBJ1-2; V gene: TRBV6-1; CDR3 protein: CASSEVSYYGYTF; CDR3 DNA: TGTGCCAGCAGTGAAGTTTCTTACTATGGCTACACCTTC
clone size: .; CDR3 length: 15; D gene: .; J gene: TRBJ2-7; V gene: TRBV9; CDR3 protein: CASSDGTPDSYEQYF; CDR3 DNA: TGTGCCAGCAGCGACGGGACTCCTGACTCCTACGAGCAGTACTTC
clone size: .; CDR3 length: 13; D gene: .; J gene: TRBJ1-5; V gene: TRBV7-9; CDR3 protein: CASSQGLDQPQHF; CDR3 DNA: TGTGCCAGCAGCCAGGGTTTGGATCAGCCCCAGCATTTT
clone size: .; CDR3 length: 14; D gene: TRBD2; J gene: TRBJ2-1; V gene: TRBV6-5; CDR3 protein: CASSYSTSGGQQFF; CDR3 DNA: TGTGCCAGCAGTTACTCGACTAGCGGGGGCCAACAGTTCTTC
clone size: .; CDR3 length: 13; D gene: .; J gene: TRBJ1-1; V gene: TRBV7-2; CDR3 protein: CASSFWANTEAFF; CDR3 DNA: TGTGCCAGCAGCTTCTGGGCCAACACTGAAGCTTTCTTT
clone size: .; CDR3 length: 13; D gene: TRBD1; J gene: TRBJ2-1; V gene: TRBV5-6; CDR3 protein: CASSTDRGNEQFF; CDR3 DNA: TGTGCCAGCAGCACGGACAGGGGCAATGAGCAGTTCTTC
clone size: .; CDR3 length: 16; D gene: TRBD2; J gene: TRBJ2-7; V gene: TRBV19; CDR3 protein: CASSPRSAGGSAEQYF; CDR3 DNA: TGTGCCAGTAGTCCCCGGTCGGCGGGAGGGTCCGCCGAGCAGTACTTC
clone size: .; CDR3 length: 15; D gene: TRBD2; J gene: TRBJ2-7; V gene: TRBV5-1; CDR3 protein: CASSLPDGLAGEQYF; CDR3 DNA: TGCGCCAGCAGCTTGCCCGACGGACTAGCCGGTGAGCAGTACTTC
clone size: .; CDR3 length: 16; D gene: TRBD1; J gene: TRBJ1-2; V gene: TRBV5-4; CDR3 protein: CASSSRTGGGNYGYTF; CDR3 DNA: TGTGCCAGCAGCTCCCGGACAGGGGGCGGGAACTATGGCTACACCTTC
clone size: .; CDR3 length: 17; D gene: TRBD2; J gene: TRBJ2-7; V gene: TRBV4-1; CDR3 protein: CASSQGASGASSYEQYF; CDR3 DNA: TGCGCCAGCAGCCAAGGGGCTAGCGGGGCAAGCTCCTACGAGCAGTACTTC
clone size: .; CDR3 length: 15; D gene: .; J gene: TRBJ1-3; V gene: TRBV9; CDR3 protein: CASSVADFSGNTIYF; CDR3 DNA: TGTGCCAGCAGCGTAGCAGACTTCTCTGGAAACACCATATATTTT
clone size: .; CDR3 length: 16; D gene: TRBD2; J gene: TRBJ2-1; V gene: TRBV5-1; CDR3 protein: CASSQGLAGVGYEQFF; CDR3 DNA: TGCGCCAGCAGCCAAGGACTAGCGGGAGTTGGCTATGAGCAGTTCTTC
clone size: .; CDR3 length: 15; D gene: .; J gene: TRBJ1-5; V gene: TRBV19; CDR3 protein: CASSTAGTSNQPQHF; CDR3 DNA: TGTGCCAGTAGTACGGCTGGGACTAGCAATCAGCCCCAGCATTTT
clone size: .; CDR3 length: 15; D gene: .; J gene: TRBJ2-5; V gene: TRBV29-1; CDR3 protein: CSVGPGLGTWETQYF; CDR3 DNA: TGCAGCGTTGGACCGGGACTGGGCACCTGGGAGACCCAGTACTTC
clone size: .; CDR3 length: 16; D gene: TRBD1; J gene: TRBJ1-2; V gene: TRBV7-2; CDR3 protein: CASSLGGSGTGHGYTF; CDR3 DNA: TGTGCCAGCAGCTTAGGGGGGTCCGGGACAGGGCACGGCTACACCTTC
clone size: .; CDR3 length: 14; D gene: .; J gene: TRBJ2-7; V gene: TRBV5-1; CDR3 protein: CASSLGDAPYEQYF; CDR3 DNA: TGCGCCAGCAGCTTGGGGGACGCTCCCTACGAGCAGTACTTC
clone size: .; CDR3 length: 17; D gene: TRBD2; J gene: TRBJ2-3; V gene: TRBV6-1; CDR3 protein: CASSESGLAGGGDTQYF; CDR3 DNA: TGTGCCAGCAGTGAAAGTGGATTAGCGGGAGGAGGGGATACGCAGTATTTT
clone size: .; CDR3 length: 18; D gene: .; J gene: TRBJ2-7; V gene: TRBV11-2; CDR3 protein: CASSLAPPAGVEPYEQYF; CDR3 DNA: TGTGCCAGCAGCTTAGCCCCACCGGCCGGGGTTGAGCCCTACGAGCAGTACTTC
clone size: few; CDR3 length: 15; D gene: TRBD2; J gene: TRBJ2-2; V gene: TRBV7-9; CDR3 protein: CASIVIAGVPGELFF; CDR3 DNA: TGTGCCAGCATCGTCATAGCGGGAGTACCCGGGGAGCTGTTTTTT
clone size: .; CDR3 length: 11; D gene: .; J gene: TRBJ2-5; V gene: TRBV28; CDR3 protein: CASKLEGTQYF; CDR3 DNA: TGTGCCAGCAAGCTAGAAGGGACCCAGTACTTC
clone size: .; CDR3 length: 13; D gene: .; J gene: TRBJ2-2; V gene: TRBV5-1; CDR3 protein: CASSPSGIGELFF; CDR3 DNA: TGCGCCAGCAGCCCCTCGGGAATCGGGGAGCTGTTTTTT
clone size: few; CDR3 length: 13; D gene: .; J gene: TRBJ2-7; V gene: TRBV10-2; CDR3 protein: CASSEQRPYEQYF; CDR3 DNA: TGCGCCAGCAGTGAGCAGCGGCCCTACGAGCAGTACTTC
clone size: .; CDR3 length: 16; D gene: .; J gene: TRBJ1-3; V gene: TRBV7-2; CDR3 protein: CASSLFGGLSGNTIYF; CDR3 DNA: TGTGCCAGCAGCTTATTTGGGGGGCTCTCTGGAAACACCATATATTTT
clone size: .; CDR3 length: 15; D gene: .; J gene: TRBJ2-4; V gene: TRBV5-4; CDR3 protein: CASSLSGRFLNIQYF; CDR3 DNA: TGTGCCAGCAGCTTGTCTGGACGATTTCTAAACATTCAGTACTTC